The TCR beta chain under discussion was sequenced for a study of monozygotic twins with inflammatory bowel disease (dated by TCRdb to between 2019 and 2020). Concerning the study at large: In total, about 30 monozygotic twin pairs made up the full study: 19 Danish pairs, all IBD-discordant, plus nine German pairs, of which four were IBD-concordant and five were IBD-discordant. Within discordant pairs, disease-associated traits were sought mainly by comparing IBD patients with their genetically identical healthy co-twins. Each individual had, on average, about 151 000 unique TCRalpha sequences and 181 000 unique TCRbeta sequences available for analysis.

On the study overall, not on this receptor specifically: No single strong signal or clonotype linked to IBD turned up in the results, so the idea that one exists was not supported. No difference in repertoire similarity was observed between concordant and discordant twins, possibly owing to limited statistical power. IBD patients had lower TCRbeta repertoire diversity, measured by the inverse Simpson index, than their healthy co-twins. Different T cell subtypes could not be distinguished in the analysis. Because patients received different immunosuppressive treatments, the repertoires may have picked up extra background noise and variability between individuals. IBD patients shared fewer clonotypes with other individuals than healthy twins did, most markedly in patients showing signs of disease activity.

From a lookup of the germline V gene, CDR1 and CDR2 are SGHVS and FQNEAQ. The CDR3 sequence holds 14 residues, the cysteine and phenylalanine included. Only the protein sequence is given. From each donor, an approximately 2.3 ml peripheral blood sample was drawn into PAXgene tubes and stored at -80 degrees C. Total RNA was isolated from whole blood with the PAXgene blood miRNA kit on an automated QIAcube, without T cell sorting. Peripheral blood from monozygotic twin pairs, either concordant or discordant for inflammatory bowel disease, underwent deep TCRalpha and TCRbeta repertoire profiling that used unique molecular barcoding. For every twin pair, smoking habits were documented, and each individual was categorised as a current, former or never smoker. As for this clonotype: No cognate antigen has been identified for it.

Library method: 5' RACE. The input for every TCR library was roughly 4,000 ng of total RNA. For each sample, cDNA was synthesized in eight separate reactions using SMARTScribe reverse transcriptase. During cDNA synthesis, unique molecular identifiers containing a 6-nucleotide sample barcode were introduced by template switching. Two nested PCRs of approximately 16 and 10 cycles amplified the TCRalpha and TCRbeta cDNA, and bead purification followed each PCR. Before amplification, the cDNA was treated with uracil DNA-glycosylase and purified using the QIAquick PCR purification kit. The second PCR added Illumina TruSeq-compatible adapters along with sample-specific barcodes. TapeStation and Qubit were used to check library quality and concentration, and 4 to 6 ng of each library was pooled. Sequencing of pooled libraries was carried out on an Illumina HiSeq2500 single-index Rapid Run using 2 x 100 bp reads and custom sequencing primers. The original pipeline was this. MiGEC version 1.2.6 was used for UMI-based consensus assembly, which corrected PCR and sequencing errors. V(D)J alignment, clonotype assembly and CDR3 extraction were performed with MiXCR version 2.1.1. Normalisation of gene usage, clonotype sharing and MAIT/NKT TCR abundance was achieved by analysing the top 1000, 10 000 and 20 000 clonotypes per sample. Diversity was computed as the inverse Simpson index with the vegan R package after downsampling to 27 000 UMIs. Paired Mann-Whitney U tests on discordant twin pairs were used, with Benjamini-Hochberg multiple-testing correction. One entry per CDR3 protein sequence results from the TCRdb reprocessing of the reads, with DNA left out. The V and J calls, along with clone size, are taken from TCRdb and not from the paper's own processing. The sample's own table lists 110,000 to 150,000 distinct CDR3 sequences. Jointly, the top ten make up about 1.2% of the sample.

The sample consisted of blood. This receptor chain uses TRBV7-8 and TRBJ2-1; TCRdb reports TRBD2, a call that lacks DNA to check it against. This sequence was found in a human donor with ulcerative colitis or Crohn's disease, or a healthy co-twin of an affected twin (not recorded which). The CDR3 protein: CASSPGPAVDEQFF.